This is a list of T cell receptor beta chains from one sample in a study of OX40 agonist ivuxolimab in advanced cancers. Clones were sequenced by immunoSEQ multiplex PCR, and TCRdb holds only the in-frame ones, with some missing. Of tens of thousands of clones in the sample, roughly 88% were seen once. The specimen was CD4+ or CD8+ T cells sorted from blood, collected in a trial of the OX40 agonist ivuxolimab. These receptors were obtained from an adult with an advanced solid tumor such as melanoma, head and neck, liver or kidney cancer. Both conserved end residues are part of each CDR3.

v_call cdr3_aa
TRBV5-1 CASSLMPGGIFRATNEKLFF
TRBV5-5 CASSLAGAYTGELFF
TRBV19 CASSGQGAGNSPLHF
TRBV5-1 CASSLPAVGSYEQYF
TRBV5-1 CASSLAGPAIYGYTF
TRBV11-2 CASSLIGTTNAGNSPLHF
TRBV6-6 CASSYSRGSTDTQYF
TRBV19 CASRGTGETQYF
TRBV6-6 CASSDGQGVYEQYF
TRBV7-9 CASSLGGSDEKLFF
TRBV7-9 CASSLDGRANEKLFF